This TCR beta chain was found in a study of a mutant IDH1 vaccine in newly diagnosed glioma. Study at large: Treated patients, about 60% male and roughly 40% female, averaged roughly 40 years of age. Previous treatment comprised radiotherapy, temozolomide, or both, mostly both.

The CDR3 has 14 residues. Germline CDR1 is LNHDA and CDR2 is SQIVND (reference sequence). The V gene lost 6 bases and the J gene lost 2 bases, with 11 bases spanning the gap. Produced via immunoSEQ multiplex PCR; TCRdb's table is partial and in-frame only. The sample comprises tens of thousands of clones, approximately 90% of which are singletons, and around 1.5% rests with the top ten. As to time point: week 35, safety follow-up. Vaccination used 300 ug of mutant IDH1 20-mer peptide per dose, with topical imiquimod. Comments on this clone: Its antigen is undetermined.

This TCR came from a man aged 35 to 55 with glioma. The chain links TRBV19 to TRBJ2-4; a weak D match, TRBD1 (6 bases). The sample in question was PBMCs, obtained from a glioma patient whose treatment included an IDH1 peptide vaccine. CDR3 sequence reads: CASSPQGTKNIQYF. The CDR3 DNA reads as TGTGCCAGTAGCCCACAGGGAACCAAAAACATTCAGTACTTC.